This entry features one TCR beta chain sequence. These data originate in a study of technical replicates of blood from a few donors. TCRdb's table, derived via immunoSEQ multiplex PCR, lists solely in-frame clones and lacks some. Found here are about 76,000 clones, 65% to 90% of them singletons; the top ten hold under 5.5%. With V trimmed by 5 bases and J by 12 bases, 4 bases remained unmatched. Per the germline V gene, CDR1 is LNHNV and CDR2 is YYDKDF (reference sequence). This CDR3 has 11 residues. Sequenced material: PBMCs. The TCR sequence derives from a human donor in good health. Some clones in this sample may be carry-over from other donors' samples. The genes are TRBV15 and TRBJ2-1; TRBD2 agrees at 7 bases. This chain's CDR3 is CATSGGGGQFF. The CDR3 region has the DNA TGTGCCACCAGCGGCGGGGGTGGGCAGTTCTTC.